This record looks at one TCR beta chain sequence and its context. The entry originates in a study of siplizumab effects on memory and regulatory T cells. V lost 4 bases, J lost 4 bases, and 15 bases lay in between. The CDR3 extends over 15 amino acids. Germline CDR1 is SGDLS and CDR2 is YYNGEE. Sequencing used immunoSEQ multiplex PCR; TCRdb keeps in-frame clones, though not all of them. The sample shows some 99,000 clones, 92% of them seen only once. The receptor was isolated from a human donor in good health. The sample was Tregs sorted from blood. The V gene is TRBV9, the J gene TRBJ1-5, with D hard to call. CDR3 bases: TGTGCCAGCAGCTGGGGAGAAGGGAGAAATCAGCCCCAGCATTTT. It codes for CASSWGEGRNQPQHF. Full variable domain (rest looked up from reference TRBV9 and TRBJ1-5): DSGVTQTPKHLITATGQRVTLRCSPRSGDLSVYWYQQSLDQGLQFLIQYYNGEERAKGNILERFSAQQFPDLHSELNLSSLELGDSALYFCASSWGEGRNQPQHFGDGTRLSIL.